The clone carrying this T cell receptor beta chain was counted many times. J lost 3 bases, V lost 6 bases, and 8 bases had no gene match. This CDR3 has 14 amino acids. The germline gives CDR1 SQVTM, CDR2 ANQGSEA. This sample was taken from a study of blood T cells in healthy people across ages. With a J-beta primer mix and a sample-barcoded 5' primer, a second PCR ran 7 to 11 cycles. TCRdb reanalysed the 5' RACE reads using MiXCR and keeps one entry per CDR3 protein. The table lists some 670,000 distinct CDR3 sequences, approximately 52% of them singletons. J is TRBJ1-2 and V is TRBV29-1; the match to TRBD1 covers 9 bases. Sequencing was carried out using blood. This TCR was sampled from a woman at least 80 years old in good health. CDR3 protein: CSVMKTGGYYGYTF. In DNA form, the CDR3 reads TGCAGCGTGATGAAGACAGGGGGGTACTATGGCTACACCTTC.